Given below is one T cell receptor beta chain in context. Its recognized antigen is unknown. Per-nucleotide qualities are absent, and no much larger clonotype sits a single base away. The immunoSEQ Assay, a bias-controlled multiplex PCR, was used to amplify TCRbeta CDR3 regions from genomic DNA. Per the source publication's procedure: Within the assay, amplification of reference gene primers was used to estimate how many nucleated cells each sample contained. To quantify the absolute abundance of each unique TCRbeta CDR3 rearrangement, sequence reads were collapsed and filtered. For each sample, productive Simpson clonality was calculated by taking the square root of Simpson's diversity index across productive rearrangements. The source is immuneACCESS, and TCRdb retained only in-frame sequences with V and J called. Part of the clones is not carried over; for the studies checked, unresolved V genes explain less than half of this, and the remainder is unexplained. V, J and clone size are those of that table, while D and trimming were read from the DNA. The sample table holds around 64,000 clones, of which 87% were seen once. Around 5% of the sample comes from the top ten.

This sample is part of a study of blood T cell repertoires in COVID-19 (dated by TCRdb to the early 2020s). Concerning the study at large: Collaborator samples came from the United States, Italy and Spain and covered acute and convalescent phases of COVID-19. The prospective study material was composed of cDNA or gDNA derived from T cells, B-cell-depleted T cells, or PBMCs. The dataset comprised deeply sampled blood TCRbeta repertoires from subjects exposed to, actively infected with, or recovered from COVID-19. A freely available public database, intended as a resource for researchers studying the immune response to SARS-CoV-2, is where the repertoires were released. The samples were drawn from two sources: the first 160 participants of the ongoing ImmuneRACE study, and about 1,300 subjects contributed by 6 global collaborators. Sample metadata almost always included a de-identified subject ID, COVID-19 status, age in years and sex. Where available, HLA class I and class II types were taken from metadata supplied by the sample provider and were not determined by assay-based typing. Results the study describes overall, beyond this receptor: How much clinical and demographic metadata was included differed by source and by participant, and the metadata was provided uncurated.

The CDR3 runs 14 residues from the cysteine to the phenylalanine. Only CDR3 DNA remains: 42 bases, in frame from the first base. The germline V gene specifies MRHNA as CDR1 and SNTAGT as CDR2. V lost 5 bases and J lost 1 base, and the count of bases not matched to a germline gene is 1. The collaborating institutions used their own protocols to collect whole blood in K2EDTA tubes. For TCRbeta analysis, collaborator samples were shipped as frozen whole blood, as isolated PBMCs, or as DNA extracted from either sample type. The specimen was peripheral blood. The V and J genes are TRBV6-4 and TRBJ2-3; TRBD2 fits 9 bases in the junction. This receptor was taken from a man aged 45-65 years with active COVID-19. The CDR3 amino acid sequence is: CASSWTSGTDTQYF. The base sequence is TGTGCCAGCAGTTGGACTAGCGGCACAGATACGCAGTATTTT.